This T cell receptor (beta chain) was identified in a study of shared clonotypes between healthy human individuals. Whole-study findings and limits: The study generally estimated greater richness for naive than memory subsets. Generation probability values for non-shared clonotypes were lower than those for clonotypes shared by all four donors. The authors expected sequencing depth to affect clonotype sharing among donors. Clonotypes that were shared across four donors made up approximately 5% of naive CD4 clonotypes.

Positive CCR7 selection of CD45RO-negative cells yielded the naive CD8 cells, and terminally differentiated effector memory CD45RA+ cells were excluded. V was pared by 7 bases and J by 2 bases, with 9 bases between. The V gene's germline CDR1 is DFQATT and CDR2 SNEGSKA (reference sequence). This CDR3 comprises 11 residues. As to this clone: Its antigen is currently unknown.

TCRdb keeps only in-frame clones here, not all; method: immunoSEQ multiplex PCR. The table has about 750,000 clones, nearly 95% seen once. The sequence came from a man aged 30 to 39 in good health. The rearrangement links TRBV20-1 to TRBJ2-7; weak D call: TRBD1 (6 bases). What was sequenced was naive CD8+ T cells sorted from blood. The CDR3 is CSGRDTYEQYF. CDR3 bases: TGCAGTGGCCGGGACACCTACGAGCAGTACTTC.